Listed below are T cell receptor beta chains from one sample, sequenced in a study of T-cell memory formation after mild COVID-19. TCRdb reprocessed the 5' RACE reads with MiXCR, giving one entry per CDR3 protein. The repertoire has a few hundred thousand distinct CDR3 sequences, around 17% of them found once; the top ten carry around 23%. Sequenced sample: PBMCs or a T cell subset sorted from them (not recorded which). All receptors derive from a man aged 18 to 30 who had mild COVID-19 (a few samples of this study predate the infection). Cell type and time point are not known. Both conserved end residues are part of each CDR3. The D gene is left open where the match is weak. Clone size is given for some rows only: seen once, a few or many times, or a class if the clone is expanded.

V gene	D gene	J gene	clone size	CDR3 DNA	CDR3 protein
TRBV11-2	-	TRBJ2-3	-	TGTGCCAGCAGCTCCTTGGCGGAAGCAGATACGCAGTATTTT	CASSSLAEADTQYF
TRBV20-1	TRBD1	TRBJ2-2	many	TGCAGTGCCGCAACAGGGGGCAACACCGGGGAGCTGTTTTTT	CSAATGGNTGELFF
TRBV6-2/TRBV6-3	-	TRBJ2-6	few	TGTGCCAGCAGTGGGACGGAGAGCTCTGGGGCCAACGTCCTGACTTTC	CASSGTESSGANVLTF
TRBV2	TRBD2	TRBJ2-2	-	TGTGCCAGCAGCCGGAGCGGGGGTGACACCGGGGAGCTGTTTTTT	CASSRSGGDTGELFF
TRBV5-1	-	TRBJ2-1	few	TGCGCCAGCAGCCCCCCGGGAGATAGCTCCTACAATGAGCAGTTCTTC	CASSPPGDSSYNEQFF
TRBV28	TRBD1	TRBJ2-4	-	TGTGCCAGCAGTTATTCCAGGGGGCTTGAAAACATTCAGTACTTC	CASSYSRGLENIQYF
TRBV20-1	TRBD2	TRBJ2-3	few	TGCAGTCTACTCCGGGCTGTTAGCGGGGGGGATACGCAGTATTTT	CSLLRAVSGGDTQYF
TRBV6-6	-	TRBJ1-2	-	TGTGCCAGCGAACTAAACTATGGCTACACCTTC	CASELNYGYTF
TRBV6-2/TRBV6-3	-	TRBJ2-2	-	TGTGCCAGCAGACTCTCCGGGGAGCTGTTTTTT	CASRLSGELFF
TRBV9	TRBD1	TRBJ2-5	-	TGTGCAAGCAGCCCACGGACAGGAAGTTTATGGGAGACCCAGTACTTC	CASSPRTGSLWETQYF
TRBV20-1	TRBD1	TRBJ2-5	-	TGCAGTGCATACAGGGGAGAGCAAGAGACCCAGTACTTC	CSAYRGEQETQYF
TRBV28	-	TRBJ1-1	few	TGTGCCAGCAGTTTAGTGGGGCCGATGTCTGAAGCTTTCTTT	CASSLVGPMSEAFF
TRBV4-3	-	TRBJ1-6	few	TGCGCCAGCAGCCAAGATCAGGGGATACCCCTCCACTTT	CASSQDQGIPLHF
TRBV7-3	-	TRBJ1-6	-	TGTGCCAGCAGCTTAACGGGGCAGGCGGGGTCACCCCTCCACTTT	CASSLTGQAGSPLHF
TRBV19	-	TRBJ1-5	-	TGTGCCAGTAGTATTTCAGGGGATGGACAGCCCCAGCATTTT	CASSISGDGQPQHF
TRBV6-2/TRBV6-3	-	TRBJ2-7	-	TGTGCCAGCAGTTATAACCGTGTCTACGAGCAGTACTTC	CASSYNRVYEQYF
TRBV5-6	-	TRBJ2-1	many	TGTGCCAGCAGCCTCTCCCCACTAGAGTCCAATGAGCAGTTCTTC	CASSLSPLESNEQFF
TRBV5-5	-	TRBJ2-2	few	TGTGCCAGCAGCTGGCGGTCCAACACCGGGGAGCTGTTTTTT	CASSWRSNTGELFF
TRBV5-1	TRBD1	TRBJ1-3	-	TGCGCCAGCGGGACAGCCTCTGGAAACACCATATATTTT	CASGTASGNTIYF
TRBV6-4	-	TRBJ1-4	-	TGTGCCAGCAGTGACGGGCCGTCGGGGACTGAAAAACTGTTTTTT	CASSDGPSGTEKLFF
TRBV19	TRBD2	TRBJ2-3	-	TGTGCCAGTAACGAGGGGAGGGACCCAACAGATACGCAGTATTTT	CASNEGRDPTDTQYF
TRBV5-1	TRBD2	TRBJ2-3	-	TGCGCCAGCAGCTTGGCTAGCGGGGGTTTTACAGATACGCAGTATTTT	CASSLASGGFTDTQYF
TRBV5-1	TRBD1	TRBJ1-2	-	TGCGCCAGCAGCTTGCGTGCAGGGGGCTTCTATGGCTACACCTTC	CASSLRAGGFYGYTF
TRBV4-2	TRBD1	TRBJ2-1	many	TGTGCCAGCAGCCCCCGGTCAGGGGGCAATGGGTATGAGCAGTTCTTC	CASSPRSGGNGYEQFF
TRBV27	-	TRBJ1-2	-	TGTGCCAGCAGGCGGGGCTATGGCTACACCTTC	CASRRGYGYTF
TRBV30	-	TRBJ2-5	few	TGTGCCTGGAGCAAACCGCGGGAGACCCAGTACTTC	CAWSKPRETQYF
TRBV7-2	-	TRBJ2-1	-	TGTGCCAGCAGCTTACAGCCGGGTTACAATGAGCAGTTCTTC	CASSLQPGYNEQFF
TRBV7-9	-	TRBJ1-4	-	TGTGCCAGCAGCTTCTTCGAAAATGAAAAACTGTTTTTT	CASSFFENEKLFF
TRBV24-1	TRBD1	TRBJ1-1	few	TGTGCCACCAGTCCAGGGGGCGTAACTGAAGCTTTCTTT	CATSPGGVTEAFF
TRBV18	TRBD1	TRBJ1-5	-	TGTGCCAGCTCACCTTCGCAGGGGGAAGTTCAGCCCCAGCATTTT	CASSPSQGEVQPQHF
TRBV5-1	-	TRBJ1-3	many	TGCGCCAGCAGCCCCGACCGACAAGGCGACTCTGGAAACACCATATATTTT	CASSPDRQGDSGNTIYF
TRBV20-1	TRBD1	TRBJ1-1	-	TGCAGTGCTAGAGATCCGGGACAGGGGGAGACTGAAGCTTTCTTT	CSARDPGQGETEAFF
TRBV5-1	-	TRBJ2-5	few	TGCGCCAGCAGAAGCGGGTGGGGCCAAGAGACCCAGTACTTC	CASRSGWGQETQYF
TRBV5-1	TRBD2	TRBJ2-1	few	TGCGCCAGCAGCCTCGGGACTAGCGAGAATGAGCAGTTCTTC	CASSLGTSENEQFF
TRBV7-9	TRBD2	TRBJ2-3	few	TGTGCCAGCAGCTCCGGGACTAGCGGACTTACGCAGTATTTT	CASSSGTSGLTQYF
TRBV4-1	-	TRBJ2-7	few	TGCGCCAGCAGCCAAGCAGCAAGCTCCTACGAGCAGTACTTC	CASSQAASSYEQYF
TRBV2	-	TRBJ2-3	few	TGTGCCAGCAGAGTCCGGGCCCCCCAAAGGGATACGCAGTATTTT	CASRVRAPQRDTQYF
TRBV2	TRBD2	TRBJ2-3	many	TGTGCCAGCTTTACTAGCGGGGCCAGCACAGATACGCAGTATTTT	CASFTSGASTDTQYF
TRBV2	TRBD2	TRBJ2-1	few	TGTGCCAGCACTGAAACGGGACTAGCGGGGAGTGAGCAGTTCTTC	CASTETGLAGSEQFF
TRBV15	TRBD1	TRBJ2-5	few	TGTGCCACCAGCAAAGGGGGCAACCAAGAGACCCAGTACTTC	CATSKGGNQETQYF
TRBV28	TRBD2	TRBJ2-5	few	TGTGCCAGCAGCCCCCCTCCCGGGACTAGCGGGCCCCAGTACTTC	CASSPPPGTSGPQYF
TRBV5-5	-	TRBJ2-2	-	TGTGCCAGCAGCTCGTGGGACTTGAACACCGGGGAGCTGTTTTTT	CASSSWDLNTGELFF
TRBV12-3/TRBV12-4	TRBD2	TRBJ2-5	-	TGTGCCAGCAGAAATAGCGGGGGGGCGGAGACCCAGTACTTC	CASRNSGGAETQYF
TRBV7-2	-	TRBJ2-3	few	TGTGCCAGCAGCCTAGAGGTTGCGGCCGATACGCAGTATTTT	CASSLEVAADTQYF